The 30 T cell receptor beta chains in this list originate from one sample, sequenced in a study of cytomegalovirus exposure and HLA in healthy donors. The table came from immunoSEQ multiplex PCR; TCRdb's copy has only in-frame clones and leaves some out. The table lists about 110,000 clones, roughly 90% of them singletons, with 2% to 2.5% in the top ten. The sample comprised PBMCs. The receptor set was obtained from a woman under 30 in good health and CMV-seronegative.

The count of this clone is one. V and J are TRBV4-1 and TRBJ1-2; D perhaps matches TRBD1 (5 bases). CDR1 and CDR2 (germline): MGHRA, YSYEKL. V lost 0 bases and J 4 bases, leaving 15 bases between the germline ends. The CDR3 has 16 amino acids. The CDR3 here is CASSQDENRPSYGYTF. As DNA, the CDR3 is TGCGCCAGCAGCCAAGACGAGAACAGGCCCTCCTATGGCTACACCTTC.

The chain carries TRBV29-1 and TRBJ2-5; D possibly corresponds to TRBD1 (6 bases). CDR1 is SQVTM and CDR2 is ANQGSEA in the germline V gene. With 0 bases removed from V and 1 base from J, the gap between germline ends came to 12 bases. The CDR3 runs to 15 residues. The CDR3 protein is CSVEEERGFQETQYF. CDR3 nucleotide sequence: TGCAGCGTTGAAGAAGAGAGGGGGTTCCAAGAGACCCAGTACTTC.

This sequence joins TRBV9 and TRBJ1-1; 9 bases are shared with TRBD1. J gave up 4 bases and V 4 bases, and 8 bases lay outside the gene matches. The CDR3 is made up of 15 amino acids. CDR1 SGDLS and CDR2 YYNGEE come from the germline V gene. CDR3 residues: CASSPYRGLSTEAFF. The CDR3, as DNA: TGTGCCAGCAGCCCCTACAGGGGGCTAAGCACTGAAGCTTTCTTT.

V usage is TRBV11-2 and J usage is TRBJ2-1; possible D gene TRBD1, 5 bases. The CDR3 runs 14 residues. Trimming shortened V by 4 bases and J by 4 bases, and 11 bases separated the two germline ends. From germline, CDR1 is SGHAT and CDR2 FQNNGV. CDR3 coding DNA: TGTGCCAGCAGCTCTCTGGACATTTACAATGAGCAGTTCTTC. Amino acids: CASSSLDIYNEQFF.

The genes are TRBV5-1 and TRBJ2-7, with D unresolved. V dropped 4 bases and J dropped 1 base, with 12 bases sitting between them. The CDR3 has 14 amino acids. Germline V gene data show CDR1 as SGHRS and CDR2 as YFSETQ. The CDR3 loop is CASSPTASSYEQYF. CDR3 bases: TGCGCCAGCAGCCCCACTGCAAGTTCCTACGAGCAGTACTTC.

This clone was seen just once. The chain couples TRBV30 to TRBJ1-1, with 12 bases matching TRBD1. The CDR3 is made up of 17 amino acids. Germline CDR1 reads GTSNPN; CDR2 reads SVGIG (reference sequence). Trimming removed 2 bases from V and 1 base from J; junction bases left unmatched: 8. Written as DNA, the CDR3 is TGTGCCTGGAGTCCCCGGGACAGGGGGCTTGGGAACACTGAAGCTTTCTTT. Translated: CAWSPRDRGLGNTEAFF.

The gene calls are TRBV28 and TRBJ2-1, with D possibly being TRBD2 (6 bases). Germline lookup yields CDR1 MDHEN and CDR2 SYDVKM. The CDR3 consists of 14 residues. Trimming removed 6 bases from V and 9 bases from J, with 18 bases in between. The CDR3 nucleotides are TGTGCCAGCAGCCTTTGGGGGGAATTAGGTGAGCAGTTCTTC. This encodes CASSLWGELGEQFF.

The V call is TRBV18, the J call TRBJ2-5; TRBD2 agrees at 8 bases. J lost 4 bases, V lost 3 bases, and 4 bases had no gene match. CDR3 length equals 14 residues. Germline V gives CDR1 KGHSH, CDR2 LQKENI. The CDR3 loop is CASSPTGGRETQYF. The CDR3 coding sequence is TGTGCCAGCTCACCGACGGGAGGGCGAGAGACCCAGTACTTC.

The genes are TRBV13 and TRBJ2-4; a possible D gene is TRBD2 (6 bases). Trimming shortened V by 0 bases and J by 3 bases, and 15 bases separated the two germline ends. The CDR3 is 17 amino acids. Germline V gene lookup returns CDR1 PRHDT and CDR2 FYEKMQ (reference sequence). CDR3 nucleotide sequence: TGTGCCAGCAGCTTAGGGACCCTCGGGGGAGGCAAAAACATTCAGTACTTC. Translation gives CASSLGTLGGGKNIQYF.

The chain is built from TRBV7-2 and TRBJ1-3; 7 bases line up with TRBD1. The germline gives CDR1 SGHTA, CDR2 FQGNSA. The CDR3 totals 19 residues. The V segment lost 5 bases and the J segment 0 bases; nucleotides outside the gene matches: 16. CDR3: CASSTGTDLYSLSGNTIYF. The DNA for the CDR3 is TGTGCCAGCAGCACGGGGACAGATCTTTATTCCCTCTCTGGAAACACCATATATTTT.

This clone showed up just a few times. V is TRBV27 and J is TRBJ1-2, with D possibly matching TRBD1 (5 bases). The CDR3 consists of 11 residues. CDR1 and CDR2 from the germline V gene are MNHEY and SMNVEV (reference sequence). V was trimmed by 4 bases and J by 8 bases, leaving 8 bases between them. CDR3 nucleotide sequence: TGTGCCAGCAGTTCCGGGGGAGGCTACACCTTC. Protein: CASSSGGGYTF.

The chain joins TRBV30 to TRBJ2-3, with D unresolved. The CDR3 has 15 amino acids. Germline CDR1 GTSNPN, CDR2 SVGIG (reference sequence). V lost 2 bases and J 6 bases, leaving 18 bases between the germline ends. The CDR3 region has the DNA TGTGCCTGGAGTAGCGTCTCTAACCCCGCGGATACGCAGTATTTT. Translation: CAWSSVSNPADTQYF.

This clone has just one count. The V and J genes are TRBV5-4 and TRBJ1-2, with D possibly TRBD1 on 5 matching bases. Germline CDR1 reads SGHNT; CDR2 reads YYREEE (reference sequence). CDR3 length: 17 residues. V shed 3 bases and J shed 1 base, with 19 bases lying between them. The CDR3 coding sequence is TGTGCCAGCAGCTCGCAGACCACAGGTTATAATAACTATGGCTACACCTTC. Amino acids: CASSSQTTGYNNYGYTF.

The J gene is TRBJ2-1, the V gene TRBV5-1; TRBD1 might be the D (8 bases). Germline loops: CDR1 SGHRS, CDR2 YFSETQ. The V gene lost 2 bases and the J gene lost 8 bases, with 20 bases spanning the gap. There are 16 residues in the CDR3. The CDR3 loop reads CASSFGQGGSLDEQFF. The CDR3 nucleotides read TGCGCCAGCAGCTTCGGACAGGGAGGGTCCCTAGATGAGCAGTTCTTC.

This chain uses TRBV6-5 with TRBJ2-1; possibly TRBD1 for D (6 bases). CDR1 is MNHEY and CDR2 is SVGAGI in the germline V gene. V lost 6 bases and J 1 base, leaving 7 bases between the germline ends. The CDR3 length is 13 residues. The DNA for the CDR3 is TGTGCCAGCAGAACAGGGTCCTACAATGAGCAGTTCTTC. Encoded protein: CASRTGSYNEQFF.

The CDR3 spells CASSGMASGSYNEQFF. The CDR3 region has the DNA TGTGCCAGCAGCGGGATGGCTAGCGGCTCCTACAATGAGCAGTTCTTC. The chain recombines TRBV7-2 with TRBJ2-1, with 7 bases fitting TRBD2. CDR1 is SGHTA, CDR2 FQGNSA, per germline. There are 16 residues in the CDR3. V trimming: 5 bases; J trimming: 0 bases; junction bases outside the gene matches: 7.

DNA of the CDR3: TGTGCCAGCAGCTTTACAACAGGGGTTACCGGGGAGCTGTTTTTT. It translates to CASSFTTGVTGELFF. The rearrangement joins TRBV7-9 to TRBJ2-2; 7 bases map to TRBD1. V lost 3 bases, J lost 5 bases, and 6 bases stayed unmatched. The CDR3 is 15 residues long. Looked up from germline, CDR1 is SEHNR and CDR2 is FQNEAQ (reference sequence).

The chain couples TRBV9 to TRBJ2-1, with 7 bases aligning to TRBD2. J gave up 3 bases and V 0 bases, and 15 bases lay outside the gene matches. Germline V lookup: CDR1 SGDLS, CDR2 YYNGEE. This CDR3 contains 19 residues. This chain's CDR3 is CASSVEASGASRVYNEQFF. The DNA of the CDR3 is TGTGCCAGCAGCGTAGAGGCCAGCGGGGCCTCTAGGGTCTACAATGAGCAGTTCTTC.

This rearrangement joins TRBV5-6 to TRBJ1-5, with D maybe TRBD1 (6 bases). The germline gives CDR1 SGHDT, CDR2 YYEEEE. CDR3 size: 13 residues. Trimming took 0 bases from V and 7 from J, leaving 8 bases between them. The CDR3 spells CASSLGQGQPQHF. The CDR3 DNA is TGTGCCAGCAGCTTGGGGCAGGGGCAGCCCCAGCATTTT.

The genes are TRBV19 and TRBJ2-2, with D tentatively TRBD2 (6 bases). The germline V and J ends were trimmed by 9 bases and 3 bases, with 14 bases remaining between them. Germline V gene sequence: CDR1 LNHDA, CDR2 SQIVND (reference sequence). The CDR3 covers 14 residues. The CDR3 nucleotides are TGTGCCAGCCGCTGGGGAGGCGACACCGGGGAGCTGTTTTTT. The encoded protein is CASRWGGDTGELFF.

V gene TRBV4-3 combines with J gene TRBJ1-6; 9 nucleotides match TRBD1. The germline V gene has CDR1 LGHNA and CDR2 YSLEER. The V segment lost 5 bases and the J segment 8 bases; nucleotides outside the gene matches: 7. The CDR3 is made up of 15 amino acids. The CDR3 sequence is CASSGSGTGHSPLHF. Here the CDR3 DNA reads TGCGCCAGCAGCGGCTCCGGGACAGGGCATTCACCCCTCCACTTT.

The V and J genes are TRBV7-3 and TRBJ2-3; possibly TRBD2 for D (5 bases). The CDR3 totals 14 residues. Germline V lookup: CDR1 SGHTA, CDR2 FQGTGA. The V and J ends lost 5 bases and 6 bases respectively, with 15 bases between them. The CDR3 is CASSPGNSWDTQYF. DNA for the CDR3: TGTGCCAGCAGCCCGGGGAACAGCTGGGATACGCAGTATTTT.

The chain carries TRBV7-3 and TRBJ2-5, with 10 bases identical to TRBD1. Germline CDR1 is SGHTA and CDR2 is FQGTGA. CDR3 length: 15 residues. The junction had 7 bases not matched to a gene; V was cut back by 5 bases and J by 4 bases. CDR3 amino acids: CASSLGQGPPETQYF. In DNA form, the CDR3 reads TGTGCCAGCAGCCTGGGACAGGGGCCCCCAGAGACCCAGTACTTC.

V and J are TRBV14 and TRBJ1-1; 10 bases are shared with TRBD1. The junction had 4 bases not matched to a gene; V was cut back by 2 bases and J by 4 bases. The CDR3 runs to 15 residues. Germline CDR1 SGHDN, CDR2 FVKESK. CDR3 in amino acids: CASSQLGQGGTEAFF. The CDR3 DNA follows: TGTGCCAGCAGCCAACTCGGACAGGGGGGCACTGAAGCTTTCTTT. The whole variable domain, remainder taken from reference TRBV14 and TRBJ1-1, is EAGVTQFPSHSVIEKGQTVTLRCDPISGHDNLYWYRRVMGKEIKFLLHFVKESKQDESGMPNNRFLAERTGGTYSTLKVQPAELEDSGVYFCASSQLGQGGTEAFFGQGTRLTVV.

About this clone: In the same sample, other DNA sequences code for this CDR3. The V gene is TRBV9, the J gene TRBJ2-7; TRBD2 agrees at 10 bases. Per the germline V gene, CDR1 is SGDLS and CDR2 is YYNGEE. V lost 4 bases to trimming and J lost 1 base; unmatched junction nucleotides: 5. The CDR3 extends over 15 amino acids. The CDR3 region has the DNA TGTGCCAGCAGCCCCCGGACTAGCGGTTCCTACGAGCAGTACTTC. Its protein is CASSPRTSGSYEQYF.

V and J are TRBV2 and TRBJ2-3; D possibly corresponds to TRBD1 (6 bases). The CDR3 runs to 15 residues. Deletions cut 1 base from V and 0 bases from J, with 8 bases between. The V gene's germline CDR1 is SNHLY and CDR2 FYNNEI. CDR3 bases: TGTGCCAGCAGTGAAGGGACAGCTAGCACAGATACGCAGTATTTT. Amino acids: CASSEGTASTDTQYF.

The genes are TRBV7-2 and TRBJ2-2; 10 bases are a match to TRBD2. Germline assignment: CDR1 SGHTA and CDR2 FQGNSA. V gave up 4 bases and J gave up 6 bases; unmatched junction bases: 11. The length of the CDR3 is 17 residues. CDR3 nucleotides: TGTGCCAGCAGCTCGCGGTGGCTAGCGGGAGAGGCCGGGGAGCTGTTTTTT. Its translation: CASSSRWLAGEAGELFF.

This chain joins TRBV5-5 and TRBJ1-5, with TRBD1 as a possible D gene (5 bases). Per germline, CDR1 SGHKS and CDR2 YYEKEE (reference sequence). Between the trimmed V and J ends, which lost 2 bases and 5 bases, there was a span of 8 bases. The CDR3 contains 13 residues. CDR3: CASSFDSYQPQHF. As DNA, the CDR3 is TGTGCCAGCAGCTTTGACAGTTATCAGCCCCAGCATTTT. Based on the CDR3 plus reference TRBV5-5 and TRBJ1-5, the full variable domain is DAGVTQSPTHLIKTRGQQVTLRCSPISGHKSVSWYQQVLGQGPQFIFQYYEKEERGRGNFPDRFSARQFPNYSSELNVNALLLGDSALYLCASSFDSYQPQHFGDGTRLSIL.

The rearrangement uses TRBV18 and TRBJ2-6; 7 nucleotides line up with TRBD1. The CDR3 extends over 16 amino acids. The junction had 14 bases not matched to a gene; V was cut back by 3 bases and J by 12 bases. From germline, CDR1 is KGHSH and CDR2 LQKENI. DNA for the CDR3: TGTGCCAGCTCACCCACACAAAGACAGGGATTTGGCGTCCTGACTTTC. Protein sequence: CASSPTQRQGFGVLTF.

Comment on this clone: The junction differs from germline at one of its ends, possibly a read error. J is TRBJ1-5 and V is TRBV18, with 7 nucleotides matching TRBD1. CDR1 and CDR2 (germline): KGHSH, LQKENI. CDR3 length equals 13 residues. The CDR3 coding sequence is TGTGCCAGCTCCCGCGGACAGGATTTCCCACCGTCTTTT. It yields the protein CASSRGQDFPPSF.